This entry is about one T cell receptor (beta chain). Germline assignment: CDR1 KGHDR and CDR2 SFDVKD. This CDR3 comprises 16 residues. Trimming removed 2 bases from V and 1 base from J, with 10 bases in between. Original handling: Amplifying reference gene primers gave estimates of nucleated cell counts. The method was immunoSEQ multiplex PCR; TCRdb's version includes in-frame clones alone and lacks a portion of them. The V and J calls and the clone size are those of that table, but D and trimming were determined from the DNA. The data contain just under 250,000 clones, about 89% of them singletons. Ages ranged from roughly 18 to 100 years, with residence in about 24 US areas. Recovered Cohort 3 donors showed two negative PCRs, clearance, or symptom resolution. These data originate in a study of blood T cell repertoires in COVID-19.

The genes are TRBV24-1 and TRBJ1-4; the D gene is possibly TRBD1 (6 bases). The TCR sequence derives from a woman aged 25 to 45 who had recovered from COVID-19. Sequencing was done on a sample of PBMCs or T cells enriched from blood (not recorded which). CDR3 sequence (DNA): TGTGCCACCAGTGATTGCAACAGGGAAACTAATGAAAAACTGTTTTTT. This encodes CATSDCNRETNEKLFF.